This T cell receptor (beta chain) emerged from a study of blood T cell repertoires in COVID-19. Study in general: From T cells, B-cell-depleted T cells, or PBMCs came the material, which was cDNA or gDNA.

Per the authors' pipeline: From reference gene primer amplification, estimates of nucleated cell counts were derived. Repertoires were generated with immunoSEQ multiplex PCR, while TCRdb's copy carries only in-frame clones and drops some. Clone size and the V and J calls come from that table; the DNA yielded D and trimming. Seen here are approximately 260,000 clones, about nine tenths observed once, and the top ten hold approximately 1.2%. Trimming shortened V by 1 base and J by 5 bases, and 20 bases separated the two germline ends. Germline CDR1 is SGHVS and CDR2 is FQNEAQ. This CDR3 region has 17 residues. The age range of participants was about 18 to 95 years, with residence in about two dozen US areas. Clinical history reported by participants formed the basis on which cohorts were assigned.

The sequenced sample consisted of PBMCs or T cells enriched from blood (not recorded which). The rearrangement joins TRBV7-8 to TRBJ1-1; D perhaps matches TRBD1 (5 bases). The clonotype comes from a woman aged 40 to 50 with acute COVID-19. CDR3 nucleotides: TGTGCCAGCAGCTTAGACCGGGGGGAACGAGTATATACTGAAGCTTTCTTT. This gives the protein CASSLDRGERVYTEAFF.